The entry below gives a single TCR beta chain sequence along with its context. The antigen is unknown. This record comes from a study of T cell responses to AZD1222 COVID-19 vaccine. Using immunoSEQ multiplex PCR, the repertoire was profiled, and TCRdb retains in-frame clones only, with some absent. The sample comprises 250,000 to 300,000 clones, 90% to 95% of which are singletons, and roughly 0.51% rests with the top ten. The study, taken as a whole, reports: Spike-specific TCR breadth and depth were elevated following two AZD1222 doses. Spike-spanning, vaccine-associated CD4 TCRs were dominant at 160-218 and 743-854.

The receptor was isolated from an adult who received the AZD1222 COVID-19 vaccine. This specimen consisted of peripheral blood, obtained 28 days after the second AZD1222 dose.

CDR3 in DNA: TGTGCCAGCAGCTCGGGCTACAATCAGCCCCAGCATTTT. Translation: CASSSGYNQPQHF. The chain has TRBV5-6 and TRBJ1-5, with D hard to call. The CDR3 consists of 13 residues. V lost 3 bases and J lost 3, with 7 bases in between. Germline CDR1 reads SGHDT; CDR2 reads YYEEEE. Looking up the rest from reference TRBV5-6 and TRBJ1-5 gives the full variable domain: DAGVTQSPTHLIKTRGQQVTLRCSPKSGHDTVSWYQQALGQGPQFIFQYYEEEERQRGNFPDRFSGHQFPNYSSELNVNALLLGDSALYLCASSSGYNQPQHFGDGTRLSIL.